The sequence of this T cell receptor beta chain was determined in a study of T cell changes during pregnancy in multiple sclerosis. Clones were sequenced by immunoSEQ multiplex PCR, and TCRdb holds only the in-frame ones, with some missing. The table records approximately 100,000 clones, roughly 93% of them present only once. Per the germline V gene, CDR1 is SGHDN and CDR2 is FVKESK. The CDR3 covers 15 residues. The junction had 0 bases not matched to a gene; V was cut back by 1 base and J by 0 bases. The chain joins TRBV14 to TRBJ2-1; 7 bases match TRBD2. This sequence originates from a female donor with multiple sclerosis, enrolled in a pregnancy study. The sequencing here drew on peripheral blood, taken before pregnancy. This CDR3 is CASSQGGSSYNEQFF. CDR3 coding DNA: TGTGCCAGCAGCCAAGGCGGGAGCTCCTACAATGAGCAGTTCTTC.